These 17 T cell receptor beta chains were sequenced from one sample in a study of blood T cell repertoires in COVID-19. Clones were read by immunoSEQ multiplex PCR, and TCRdb kept only the in-frame ones, dropping some. The table includes 150,000 to 200,000 clones, roughly 82% detected once. The sample was peripheral blood. All receptors derive from a woman in her twenties or thirties with acute or convalescent COVID-19.

The V call is TRBV11-2, the J call TRBJ2-1, with 8 positions matching TRBD2. Germline V CDR1 and CDR2: SGHAT, FQNNGV. The CDR3 length is 14 residues. V gave up 1 base and J gave up 10 bases; unmatched junction bases: 6. The CDR3 sequence: CASSLVAGGREQFF. The CDR3 DNA reads TGTGCCAGCAGCTTAGTGGCAGGCGGGAGGGAGCAGTTCTTC.

This chain links TRBV4-2 with TRBJ1-6; D gene ambiguous. Trimming left V 4 bases short and J 6 bases short, with 4 bases between. The germline V gene encodes CDR1 LGHNA and CDR2 YNFKEQ. There are 12 residues in the CDR3. DNA for the CDR3: TGTGCCAGCAGCCCCTCTAATTCACCCCTCCACTTT. This codes for CASSPSNSPLHF.

The chain uses TRBV6-5 and TRBJ2-7, with D perhaps matching TRBD1 (6 bases). Germline lookup yields CDR1 MNHEY and CDR2 SVGAGI. The germline V and J ends were trimmed by 7 bases and 5 bases, with 18 bases remaining between them. This CDR3 has 14 residues. CDR3 bases: TGTGCCAGCACCTTGAAGATGGGGGCCCACGAGCAGTACTTC. This gives the protein CASTLKMGAHEQYF.

The V gene is TRBV3-1 (or the pseudogene TRBV3-2), the J gene TRBJ2-1, with 11 bases that match TRBD2. CDR3 length: 19 residues. With V trimmed by 0 bases and J by 9 bases, 16 bases remained unmatched. CDR1 LGHDT and CDR2 YNNKEL come from the germline V gene (reference sequence). CDR3 residues: CASSQDILTSGGVGGEQFF. CDR3 bases: TGTGCCAGCAGCCAAGACATCTTAACTAGCGGGGGAGTGGGTGGTGAGCAGTTCTTC.

The chain combines TRBV14 with TRBJ2-1; 7 bases fit TRBD2. V shed 7 bases and J 10 bases; nucleotides not matched to a gene: 19. Germline CDR1 is SGHDN and CDR2 is FVKESK. This CDR3 spans 16 amino acids. CDR3 loop: CASKGRLAGTMEEQFF. The CDR3 DNA reads TGTGCCAGCAAGGGTCGACTAGCTGGAACTATGGAGGAGCAGTTCTTC.

The chain uses TRBV7-2 and TRBJ2-3; tentatively, D is TRBD2 (6 bases). Germline values: CDR1 SGHTA, CDR2 FQGNSA. V was cut by 3 bases and J by 4 bases, with 14 bases left in between. This CDR3 is built from 15 residues. This CDR3 is CASSLGLFSPDTQYF. DNA for the CDR3: TGTGCCAGCAGCTTGGGACTCTTTTCCCCAGATACGCAGTATTTT.

The rearrangement joins TRBV11-2 to TRBJ2-1; D is possibly TRBD1 (5 bases). The CDR3 covers 15 residues. CDR1 SGHAT and CDR2 FQNNGV come from the germline V gene. Trimming pared 6 bases from V and 2 bases from J, leaving 14 bases between. CDR3 sequence: CASRSLGLPYNEQFF. For the CDR3, the DNA is TGTGCCAGCAGGTCTCTGGGGCTCCCCTACAATGAGCAGTTCTTC. The entire variable domain, with the rest obtained from reference TRBV11-2 and TRBJ2-1, is as follows: EAGVAQSPRYKIIEKRQSVAFWCNPISGHATLYWYQQILGQGPKLLIQFQNNGVVDDSQLPKDRFSAERLKGVDSTLKIQPAKLEDSAVYLCASRSLGLPYNEQFFGPGTRLTVL.

In DNA, the CDR3 is TGTGCCACCAGCAGAGGACAGGGGGACCAAGAGACCCAGTACTTC. It encodes CATSRGQGDQETQYF. The V and J genes are TRBV15 and TRBJ2-5, with 9 bases matching TRBD1. The CDR3 sequence is 15 residues long. V was pared by 1 base and J by 0 bases, with 0 bases of the junction left unmatched. In germline, CDR1 is LNHNV, CDR2 YYDKDF (reference sequence).

This clone was seen only a few times. J is TRBJ2-5 and V is TRBV5-1; D is possibly TRBD2 (6 bases). V was clipped by 4 bases and J by 1 base, with 11 bases between them. This CDR3 comprises 14 residues. In germline, CDR1 is SGHRS, CDR2 YFSETQ. The chain's CDR3 is CASSRGTAQETQYF. The CDR3 nucleotides read TGCGCCAGCAGCCGCGGGACCGCCCAAGAGACCCAGTACTTC.

The rearrangement links TRBV7-6 to TRBJ2-5; 10 bases are shared with TRBD1. V shed 1 base, J shed 5 bases, and the junction held 1 base outside the gene matches. The CDR3 totals 14 residues. In germline, CDR1 is SGHVS, CDR2 FNYEAQ. The CDR3 sequence is CASSLGTGGETQYF. The CDR3 coding sequence is TGTGCCAGCAGCTTAGGGACAGGGGGGGAGACCCAGTACTTC.

The rearrangement links TRBV27 to TRBJ2-1; perhaps TRBD2 as D (5 bases). Germline V lookup: CDR1 MNHEY, CDR2 SMNVEV (reference sequence). The CDR3 extends over 15 amino acids. Trimming removed 1 base from V and 5 bases from J, with 12 bases in between. DNA for the CDR3: TGTGCCAGCAGTTTATGGGCTCGGGGTGACAATGAGCAGTTCTTC. This encodes CASSLWARGDNEQFF.

The gene calls are TRBV5-1 and TRBJ2-7; 7 bases agree with TRBD2. Germline V gene data show CDR1 as SGHRS and CDR2 as YFSETQ. This CDR3 is 15 amino acids long. V trimming: 0 bases; J trimming: 2 bases; junction bases outside the gene matches: 5. The CDR3 loop is CASSLGGGLPYEQYF. The CDR3 DNA follows: TGCGCCAGCAGCTTGGGCGGGGGATTACCCTACGAGCAGTACTTC.

The rearrangement uses TRBV5-6 and TRBJ2-3, with D maybe TRBD2 (6 bases). The V end was cut by 5 bases, the J end by 1 base, with 14 bases between. Germline V gives CDR1 SGHDT, CDR2 YYEEEE. There are 15 residues in the CDR3. The CDR3 reads CASREGLLRTDTQYF. The CDR3, as DNA: TGTGCCAGCAGGGAGGGGTTACTACGCACAGATACGCAGTATTTT. The whole variable domain, filled in from reference TRBV5-6 and TRBJ2-3, reads DAGVTQSPTHLIKTRGQQVTLRCSPKSGHDTVSWYQQALGQGPQFIFQYYEEEERQRGNFPDRFSGHQFPNYSSELNVNALLLGDSALYLCASREGLLRTDTQYFGPGTRLTVL.

This chain joins TRBV4-2 and TRBJ2-2; TRBD2 aligns across 10 bases. V shed 1 base, J shed 8 bases, and the junction held 4 bases outside the gene matches. This CDR3 comprises 15 residues. CDR1 and CDR2 (germline): LGHNA, YNFKEQ. CDR3 loop: CASSQVSLAGGELFF. CDR3 nucleotide sequence: TGTGCCAGCAGCCAAGTCTCACTAGCGGGGGGGGAGCTGTTTTTT.

This clone was observed a single time. The J gene is TRBJ1-5, the V gene TRBV27; 7 nucleotides align to TRBD1. CDR1 is MNHEY, CDR2 SMNVEV, per germline (reference sequence). The ends lost 7 bases at V and 6 bases at J; junction bases unmatched: 12. This CDR3 has 15 amino acids. The CDR3: CASKRQGVMGQPQHF. CDR3 DNA sequence: TGTGCCAGCAAGCGACAGGGAGTAATGGGTCAGCCCCAGCATTTT.

This rearrangement joins TRBV4-3 to TRBJ1-2; 7 bases map to TRBD1. The CDR3 totals 17 residues. Germline values: CDR1 LGHNA, CDR2 YSLEER. V was pared by 3 bases and J by 8 bases, with 18 bases of the junction left unmatched. The CDR3 loop reads CASSQTSTGAGGLGYTF. CDR3 bases: TGCGCCAGCAGCCAGACCTCTACTGGGGCAGGGGGATTAGGCTACACCTTC.

This chain links TRBV11-1 with TRBJ2-1; 7 bases are shared with TRBD2. CDR3 length: 15 amino acids. J was trimmed by 10 bases and V by 4 bases; bases with no gene match: 13. Germline V gives CDR1 SGHAT, CDR2 FQDESV (reference sequence). CDR3 coding DNA: TGTGCCAGCAGCTCCGGGACTATGACCTTATCCGAGCAGTTCTTC. It codes for CASSSGTMTLSEQFF.